This entry concerns a single TCR beta chain. Its target is unknown. These data originate in a study of PD-1 blockade in classical Hodgkin lymphoma. Findings of the study overall: The authors excluded patients who started nivolumab under 1 year after ASCT.

In every patient, relapse followed autologous stem cell transplantation, while exposure to brentuximab vedotin differed. The CDR3 sequence is 15 residues long. Germline assignment: CDR1 LNHNV and CDR2 YYDKDF (reference sequence). After removal of 5 bases from V and 4 bases from J, the junction contained 8 bases not matched to a gene. This table comes from immunoSEQ multiplex PCR, and its TCRdb copy is limited to in-frame clones, with some not included. The repertoire includes tens of thousands of clones, roughly 89% of them detected once, and over 8.5% sits in the top ten. This chain joins TRBV15 and TRBJ1-1; 9 bases are a match to TRBD1. This clonotype was sampled from a human donor with classical Hodgkin lymphoma. The source material was peripheral blood mononuclear cells (PBMCs), sampled before the second cycle of nivolumab. This chain's CDR3 is CATSGGQGGGTEAFF. In DNA, the CDR3 is TGTGCCACCAGCGGGGGACAGGGCGGCGGCACTGAAGCTTTCTTT. Filled out from reference TRBV15 and TRBJ1-1, the complete variable domain reads DAMVIQNPRYQVTQFGKPVTLSCSQTLNHNVMYWYQQKSSQAPKLLFHYYDKDFNNEADTPDNFQSRRPNTSFCFLDIRSPGLGDTAMYLCATSGGQGGGTEAFFGQGTRLTVV.